This T cell receptor (beta chain) appears in the sequencing data of a study of cytomegalovirus exposure and HLA in healthy donors. This clone was seen at least ten times. Germline V gene data show CDR1 as ENHRY and CDR2 as SYGVKD. J gave up 3 bases and V 6 bases, and 3 bases lay outside the gene matches. The CDR3 contains 14 residues. The PCR was carried out with 60 Vbeta primers and 13 Jbeta primers. Profiled with immunoSEQ multiplex PCR; TCRdb holds only in-frame clones, not every one. The sample consists of about 82,000 clones, around 77% of them appearing once. The sample was PBMCs. The TCR comes from a man aged 50 to 59 in good health and CMV-seronegative. This chain uses TRBV10-3 with TRBJ2-2; 8 nucleotides match TRBD1. CDR3 sequence: CAISVTGDTGELFF. CDR3 nucleotide sequence: TGTGCCATCAGCGTGACAGGGGACACCGGGGAGCTGTTTTTT.